The next 2 T cell receptor beta chains were all read from a single sample in a study of blood T cells in healthy people across ages. Through a sample-barcoded 5' primer and a J-beta primer mix, a second PCR was run for roughly 6 to 11 cycles. In TCRdb, the 5' RACE reads were re-called with MiXCR into one record per CDR3 protein. The sample yields hundreds of thousands of distinct CDR3 sequences, 45% to 65% seen once. Input material: blood. The receptors were gathered from a man aged 55 to 70 in good health.

This chain links TRBV27 with TRBJ2-5; D might be TRBD1 (6 bases). Germline CDR1 is MNHEY and CDR2 is SMNVEV (reference sequence). The V gene lost 9 bases and the J gene lost 1 base, with 15 bases spanning the gap. There are 14 residues in the CDR3. For the CDR3, the DNA is TGTGCCAGTAGGGACAACCCCTTCCAAGAGACCCAGTACTTC. The encoded protein is CASRDNPFQETQYF.

The chain employs TRBV9 and TRBJ2-3; a weak D match, TRBD2 (7 bases). Germline V lookup: CDR1 SGDLS, CDR2 YYNGEE. This CDR3 spans 14 amino acids. V lost 6 bases and J 2 bases, leaving 13 bases between the germline ends. As DNA, the CDR3 is TGTGCCAGCAACCTCGGGGGGCCCACAGATACGCAGTATTTT. This translates into CASNLGGPTDTQYF.